This record concerns one TCR beta chain sequence. No cognate antigen has been identified for it. No much larger clone is present one base from it, and per-base qualities are unavailable. TCR beta CDR3 regions were amplified from RNA transcripts. A first-round RT-PCR of the TCR CDR3 used the HTBI primer set with the Qiagen OneStep RT-PCR kit. Libraries were constructed in a second round of multiplex PCR, after which size selection and purification were performed. Sequencing of the libraries was done on an Illumina HiSeq2000 using paired-end 100 bp reads. The paper's data handling went like this. SOAPnuke was used to process the raw data, throwing out any read that contained adapters or uncalled bases, had a mean Phred below 15, or lacked an exact constant-primer or identifier match. COPE v1.2.5 was used to merge the high-quality paired reads, and each unique nucleotide sequence was defined as a clonotype. MiTCR v1.1 was used to align the clonotypes against IMGT TRBV, TRBD and TRBJ reference segments. The analysis included only V-J combinations with a frequency above 0.0001, which together covered 99.2% of the repertoires. The TCS score was defined as F50 (clonal expansion) divided by E x V (chaos), with BLOSUM62-based TCRdist calculated between CDR3 peptides within each V-J. Welch's t-statistics and random forest reduced around 520 V-J features to 13, which were used in a naive Bayes classifier (R e1071). The raw public reads went through TCRdb reprocessing: fastp at Q25, MiXCR clone calling, in-frame beta chains kept. CDR3 protein sequences are deduplicated, and each keeps its most common genes and DNA. TCRdb assigned the V and J calls; the authors' analysis was not used. The sample has about 540,000 distinct CDR3 sequences on record, roughly 46% of them singletons. The ten largest clones add up to about 7.8% of the sample.

The entry originates in a study of T cells in Graves' hyperthyroidism and ophthalmopathy (dated by TCRdb to about 2019). About the investigation overall: To identify distinguishing TCR V-J signatures, a discovery cohort of some 99 patients was used, comprising 43 with Graves' ophthalmopathy and some 60 with stable Graves' hyperthyroidism. Prospective prediction of ophthalmopathy was tested in an independent validation cohort of fewer than 20 hyperthyroidism patients and approximately 17 patients who later progressed to ophthalmopathy. The 100 or so discovery patients were divided at random into training and test sets in a 7:3 ratio. In addition, the study compared T-cell repertoires in thyroid tissue and in blood from several Graves' hyperthyroidism patients. After sampling, hyperthyroidism patients received methimazole starting at 30 mg daily, and ophthalmopathy patients received high-dose intravenous methylprednisolone. TCR Vbeta CDR3 sequencing of fewer than 150 peripheral blood samples (over 40 ophthalmopathy, roughly 72 hyperthyroidism and roughly 17 progressor patients) is reported in the paper. The research as a whole found: No statistical method was used to fix the sample size in advance, and group allocation was not hidden from the investigators. Ophthalmopathy was separated from stable hyperthyroidism by a 13 V-J signature model, with approximately 86% sensitivity and approximately 81% specificity obtained in cross-validation and 80%/75% obtained in testing. Most expanded thyroid clonotypes (frequency above 0.001) were also detected in blood, a finding suggesting that blood repertoires may reflect thyroid immune responses. In validation, the model predicted progression to ophthalmopathy with approximately 69% sensitivity and about 73% specificity, a median of about 6.7 months before onset.

V gives up 2 bases and J gives up 6 bases, and the segment between their germline ends measures 16 bases. The germline V gene specifies MGHDK as CDR1 and SYGVNS as CDR2. Reading from cysteine to phenylalanine, the CDR3 counts 15 amino acids. The entry retains the CDR3 DNA only, 45 bases that are in frame from base 1. Stable Graves' hyperthyroidism was defined as no progression to ophthalmopathy during 18 months of follow-up. The hyperthyroidism patients were between 18 and 65 years old and newly diagnosed, with a disease duration of less than 2 months. Patients with uncontrolled infections, other autoimmune diseases, pregnancy or lactation were excluded. Diagnoses were established on the basis of clinical symptoms, serum thyroxine and TRAb, thyroid ultrasound, and orbital computed tomography. Total RNA was extracted using Trizol reagent, and RNA quality was assessed on an Agilent 2100 Bioanalyzer.

In this chain, TRBV25-1 is recombined with TRBJ1-2; the best D guess is TRBD1, with 6 bases matching. Sequenced: peripheral blood or thyroid tissue (not recorded which). The receptor was derived from a woman aged 18-29 years with Graves' hyperthyroidism. Donor details come from another sample of the same person, matched by shared clones. The nucleotide sequence is given as TGTGCCAGCAGTGAAGAGGGGACACAGGACCATGGCTACACCTTC. Its coded protein is CASSEEGTQDHGYTF.